The next 26 T cell receptor beta chains were all read from a single sample in a study of Graves' ophthalmopathy and Graves' hyperthyroidism. RNA transcripts were the template, and TCR beta CDR3 regions were amplified from them. RT-PCR with HTBI primers came first, then second-round multiplex PCR. TCRdb reprocessed the multiplex PCR reads via MiXCR and lists one record per CDR3 protein. Of 350,000 to 400,000 distinct CDR3 sequences in the sample, 15% were seen once. Sequencing used peripheral blood. The receptors originated from a woman in her late teens or twenties with stable Graves' hyperthyroidism.

This clonotype was seen a few times. The chain joins TRBV18 to TRBJ1-2; D call uncertain. The CDR3 totals 13 residues. The germline gives CDR1 KGHSH, CDR2 LQKENI. The ends were cut back, 2 bases at V and 3 bases at J, with 7 bases in the middle. CDR3 in amino acids: CASSPGEHYGYTF. In DNA, the CDR3 is TGTGCCAGCTCACCAGGGGAGCACTATGGCTACACCTTC.

On this clonotype: With a much larger clone just one base away, this may be a read error. J is TRBJ1-1 and V is TRBV5-1, with D possibly matching TRBD1 (5 bases). Germline CDR1 reads SGHRS; CDR2 reads YFSETQ. The CDR3 has 15 residues. The V and J ends lost 0 bases and 7 bases respectively, with 16 bases between them. The CDR3, as DNA: TGCGCCAGCAGCTTGGAGGCAGGGTTAGCGGGTGAAGCTTTCTTT. As protein: CASSLEAGLAGEAFF.

This clonotype showed up just a few times. J is TRBJ2-5 and V is TRBV14; possibly TRBD1 or TRBD2 for D (5 bases each). V shed 4 bases and J shed 5 bases, with 11 bases lying between them. The germline V gene has CDR1 SGHDN and CDR2 FVKESK. The CDR3 loop spans 13 amino acids. For the CDR3, the DNA is TGTGCCAGCAGCCGTCGCAGGGAGGAGACCCAGTACTTC. Translating gives CASSRRREETQYF.

This clonotype was observed at least ten times. This chain uses TRBV11-2 with TRBJ2-7; D remains unclear. The germline V gene has CDR1 SGHAT and CDR2 FQNNGV. V was pared by 5 bases and J by 3 bases, with 11 bases between. The CDR3 length is 13 residues. The CDR3 loop is CASSTRPVYEQYF. CDR3 sequence (DNA): TGTGCCAGCAGCACTCGTCCCGTCTACGAGCAGTACTTC. Full variable domain (rest looked up from reference TRBV11-2 and TRBJ2-7): EAGVAQSPRYKIIEKRQSVAFWCNPISGHATLYWYQQILGQGPKLLIQFQNNGVVDDSQLPKDRFSAERLKGVDSTLKIQPAKLEDSAVYLCASSTRPVYEQYFGPGTRLTVT.

In this sample, this clonotype turned up many times. The rearrangement uses TRBV7-9 and TRBJ2-7; D is undetermined. Germline V gives CDR1 SEHNR, CDR2 FQNEAQ (reference sequence). The V end lost 1 base, the J end lost 3 bases, and 7 bases lay between the germline ends. The CDR3 has 13 residues. Written as DNA, the CDR3 is TGTGCCAGCAGCTTAGACTCCTACTACGAGCAGTACTTC. Its translation is CASSLDSYYEQYF.

In this sample, this clonotype turned up many times. A much larger clone sits a single nucleotide away, making a read error possible. Because it lacks the conserved phenylalanine or tryptophan at the end, this CDR3 is likely a read error. This sequence joins TRBV28 and TRBJ1-1; D remains unclear. Trimming pared 7 bases from V and 0 bases from J, leaving 6 bases between. CDR3 length: 12 amino acids. Germline values: CDR1 MDHEN, CDR2 SYDVKM. CDR3 nucleotides: TGTGCCAGCAAATCGATGAACACTGAAGCTTTCTCT. It yields the protein CASKSMNTEAFS.

This clonotype was detected many times. The gene calls are TRBV5-1 and TRBJ1-1; D might be TRBD1 (5 bases). This CDR3 has 13 amino acids. V dropped 6 bases and J dropped 0 bases, with 9 bases sitting between them. Germline loops: CDR1 SGHRS, CDR2 YFSETQ. DNA of the CDR3: TGCGCCAGCACCCCGGGGGTGAACACTGAAGCTTTCTTT. Its protein product is CASTPGVNTEAFF.

In this sample, this clonotype turned up many times. This chain links TRBV12-3 or TRBV12-4 with TRBJ1-1; D gene unclear. This CDR3 is 13 amino acids long. V was pared by 7 bases and J by 1 base, with 10 bases between. As DNA, the CDR3 is TGTGCCAGCACTCAAATCAGGAACACTGAAGCTTTCTTT. This codes for CASTQIRNTEAFF.

In this sample, this clonotype turned up many times. The chain carries TRBV27 and TRBJ1-1; unclear D gene. Trimming pared 5 bases from V and 0 bases from J, leaving 10 bases between. CDR3 size: 14 residues. In germline, CDR1 is MNHEY, CDR2 SMNVEV (reference sequence). The CDR3 sequence is CASSKQRVNTEAFF. The CDR3 DNA reads TGTGCCAGCAGTAAACAGAGAGTGAACACTGAAGCTTTCTTT.

The V and J genes are TRBV3-1 and TRBJ1-2; 9 nucleotides agree with TRBD1. V dropped 0 bases and J dropped 8; count of bases not matched to a gene: 4. The CDR3 length is 14 residues. Germline loops: CDR1 LGHDT, CDR2 YNNKEL (reference sequence). DNA of the CDR3: TGTGCCAGCAGCCAAGACCACAGGGGGCTCGGCTACACCTTC. Encoded protein: CASSQDHRGLGYTF.

This clonotype was detected ten times or more. Possible read error: a much larger clone is one base away. V is TRBV11-1 and J is TRBJ1-1, with 7 bases fitting TRBD1. From germline, CDR1 is SGHAT and CDR2 FQDESV (reference sequence). The length of the CDR3 is 13 residues. J lost 5 bases, V lost 5 bases, and 5 bases had no gene match. In DNA form, the CDR3 reads TGTGCCAGCAGCCCGGACAGGAAGACTGAAGCTTTCTTT. It is translated as CASSPDRKTEAFF.

The chain links TRBV4-2 to TRBJ1-1; D remains ambiguous. From germline, CDR1 is LGHNA and CDR2 YNFKEQ. The CDR3 sequence is 15 residues long. V was shortened by 0 bases and J by 0 bases, with 8 bases between the two germline ends. CDR3 bases: TGTGCCAGCAGCCAAGAGGACCGACTGAACACTGAAGCTTTCTTT. Residues: CASSQEDRLNTEAFF.

This clonotype was observed at least ten times. The gene calls are TRBV27 and TRBJ1-2; possibly TRBD1 for D (6 bases). This CDR3 comprises 13 residues. V was clipped by 6 bases and J by 6 bases, with 14 bases between them. Per the germline V gene, CDR1 is MNHEY and CDR2 is SMNVEV (reference sequence). The CDR3 coding sequence is TGTGCCAGCAGGCCGACAGGTTCAAATGGCTACACCTTC. Its translation is CASRPTGSNGYTF.

For this clonotype: A much bigger clone sits one base away, suggesting this may be a read error. This is likely a read error, given that the CDR3 carries no conserved phenylalanine or tryptophan at its end. V is TRBV11-1 and J is TRBJ2-3; maybe TRBD2 (5 bases). V was cut by 6 bases and J by 0 bases, with 13 bases left in between. The CDR3 has 15 residues. Germline V gene data show CDR1 as SGHAT and CDR2 as FQDESV (reference sequence). As DNA, the CDR3 is TGTGCCAGCAGTTCGGACTCTTCTAGCACAGATACGCAGTATTGT. Protein sequence: CASSSDSSSTDTQYC.

This clonotype came up many times. For the CDR3, the DNA is TGTGCCAGCAGCGTGGACCTCTACGAGCAGTACTTC. Protein product: CASSVDLYEQYF. V is TRBV7-9 and J is TRBJ2-7; D gene uncertain. This CDR3 contains 12 residues. Germline-derived CDR1 and CDR2 are SEHNR and FQNEAQ (reference sequence). Deletions cut 5 bases from V and 3 bases from J, with 8 bases between.

This clonotype was detected a few times. The junction and the germline gene differ at one end; a read error may be behind it. This sequence joins TRBV7-2 and TRBJ2-4, with 8 bases identical to TRBD2. The CDR3 covers 15 residues. CDR1 is SGHTA and CDR2 is FQGNSA in the germline V gene. For the CDR3, the DNA is TGTGCCAGCAGCTTACGAGGACTAGCCAAAAACATTAAGTACTTC. Translation gives CASSLRGLAKNIKYF.

This clonotype was observed many times. The V call is TRBV12-3 or TRBV12-4, the J call TRBJ1-1, with D hard to call. The CDR3 consists of 15 residues. V gave up 6 bases and J gave up 0 bases, with 14 bases separating them. The CDR3 loop is CASRGDESMNTEAFF. The CDR3 coding sequence is TGTGCCAGCAGGGGAGATGAGTCCATGAACACTGAAGCTTTCTTT.

This clonotype was found many times. J is TRBJ1-1 and V is TRBV10-3, with 9 positions matching TRBD1. Germline assignment: CDR1 ENHRY and CDR2 SYGVKD. Germline trimming cut 4 bases from V and 3 bases from J; bases unmatched to any gene: 3. The CDR3 covers 14 residues. CDR3: CAISGGTGYTEAFF. CDR3 in DNA: TGTGCCATCAGTGGAGGGACAGGGTACACTGAAGCTTTCTTT.

This clonotype was counted at least ten times. This sequence joins TRBV6-5 and TRBJ1-1; possible D gene TRBD1, 5 bases. The length of the CDR3 is 15 residues. The germline V gene encodes CDR1 MNHEY and CDR2 SVGAGI. The germline V and J ends were trimmed by 2 bases and 4 bases, with 14 bases remaining between them. The CDR3 nucleotides are TGTGCCAGCAGTTACCTCAGGGTTAGTGGCACTGAAGCTTTCTTT. It is translated as CASSYLRVSGTEAFF.

Many counts were recorded for this clonotype. The V gene is TRBV5-1, the J gene TRBJ2-5; D gene uncertain. Germline V gives CDR1 SGHRS, CDR2 YFSETQ. This CDR3 is 14 amino acids long. Trimming pared 4 bases from V and 3 bases from J, leaving 13 bases between. The CDR3 sequence is CASSDGYVKETQYF. CDR3 DNA: TGCGCCAGCAGCGATGGATATGTAAAAGAGACCCAGTACTTC. The full variable domain, completed using reference TRBV5-1 and TRBJ2-5, is KAGVTQTPRYLIKTRGQQVTLSCSPISGHRSVSWYQQTPGQGLQFLFEYFSETQRNKGNFPGRFSGRQFSNSRSEMNVSTLELGDSALYLCASSDGYVKETQYFGPGTRLLVL.

The table lists this clonotype with a few counts. The chain recombines TRBV5-1 with TRBJ1-2; perhaps TRBD1 as D (5 bases). This CDR3 region has 11 residues. Per germline, CDR1 SGHRS and CDR2 YFSETQ. V was shortened by 9 bases and J by 4 bases, with 10 bases between the two germline ends. CDR3 DNA: TGCGCCAACACGACAGCCTATGGCTACACCTTC. Translated, it gives CANTTAYGYTF.

This clonotype appeared many times. This chain uses TRBV6-1 with TRBJ1-5; D unresolved. Trimming removed 0 bases from V and 9 bases from J, with 12 bases in between. The CDR3 has 14 residues. Germline assignment: CDR1 MNHNS and CDR2 SASEGT. The DNA for the CDR3 is TGTGCCAGCAGTGAAGCGCTCACATCTAGGCCCCAGCATTTT. It yields the protein CASSEALTSRPQHF.

This clonotype was recorded many times. The CDR3 region is CSVEDVGRYGYTF. The CDR3 coding sequence is TGCAGCGTTGAAGATGTAGGACGCTATGGCTACACCTTC. This chain connects TRBV29-1 to TRBJ1-2; no clear D. The germline V gene encodes CDR1 SQVTM and CDR2 ANQGSEA. V lost 0 bases and J 4 bases, leaving 9 bases between the germline ends. The CDR3 runs to 13 residues.

There are many counts of this clonotype. The J gene is TRBJ1-2, the V gene TRBV20-1; D is uncertain. The germline V and J ends were trimmed by 2 bases and 2 bases, with 12 bases remaining between them. This CDR3 region has 14 residues. Per germline, CDR1 DFQATT and CDR2 SNEGSKA (reference sequence). The CDR3 loop reads CSARQESLNYGYTF. CDR3 bases: TGCAGTGCTAGACAGGAGTCTTTGAACTATGGCTACACCTTC.

This clonotype was recorded at least ten times. The V and J genes are TRBV12-3 or TRBV12-4 and TRBJ1-1; D possibly corresponds to TRBD1 (5 bases). This CDR3 region has 15 residues. V gave up 5 bases and J gave up 0 bases, with 13 bases separating them. This CDR3 is CASSALRVMNTEAFF. The CDR3 DNA follows: TGTGCCAGCAGTGCTCTCAGGGTAATGAACACTGAAGCTTTCTTT.

This clonotype was seen many times. The rearrangement joins TRBV3-1 to TRBJ2-5; TRBD2 might be the D (5 bases). The CDR3 has 14 amino acids. Per the germline V gene, CDR1 is LGHDT and CDR2 is YNNKEL (reference sequence). V lost 2 bases and J lost 7, with 14 bases in between. CDR3 sequence (DNA): TGTGCCAGCAGCCAAAGAGGGAGAAGTGGGACCCAGTACTTC. Translation: CASSQRGRSGTQYF.